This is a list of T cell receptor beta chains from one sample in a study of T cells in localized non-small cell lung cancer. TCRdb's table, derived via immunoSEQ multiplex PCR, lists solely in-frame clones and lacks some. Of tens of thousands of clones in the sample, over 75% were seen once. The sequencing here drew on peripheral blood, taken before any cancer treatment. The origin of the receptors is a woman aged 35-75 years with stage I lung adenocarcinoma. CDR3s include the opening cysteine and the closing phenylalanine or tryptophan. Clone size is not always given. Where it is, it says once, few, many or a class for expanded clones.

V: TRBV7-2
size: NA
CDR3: CASSLDIAGGNNEQFF

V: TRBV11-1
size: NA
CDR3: CASSRSRDNGEASF

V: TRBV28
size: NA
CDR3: CASSLTGRARLRTEAFF

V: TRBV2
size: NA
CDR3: CASSDPLAVFNEQFF

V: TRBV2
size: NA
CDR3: CASTRQDVQFF

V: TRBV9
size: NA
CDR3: CASSVGQREGSEQFF

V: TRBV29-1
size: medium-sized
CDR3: CSVEDGLSYNEQFF

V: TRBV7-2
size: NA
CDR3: CASSPDSGANVLTF

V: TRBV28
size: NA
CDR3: CASSSGPLGRGYTF

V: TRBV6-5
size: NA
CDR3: CASSYRLMLNTGELFF

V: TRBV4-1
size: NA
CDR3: CASSQGARGLNTGELFF

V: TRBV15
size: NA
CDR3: CATSLGQAGRLSNQPQHF

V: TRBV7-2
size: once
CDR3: CASSSGLAGALGTQYF

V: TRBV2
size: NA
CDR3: CASSLTANTEAFF

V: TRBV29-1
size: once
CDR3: CSVEDRAGWSYNEQFF

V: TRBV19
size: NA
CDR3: CASSTIAGGPNGELFF

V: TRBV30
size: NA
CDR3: CAWCPGTSGSYNEQFF

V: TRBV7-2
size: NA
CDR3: CASSPDTYSGNTIYF

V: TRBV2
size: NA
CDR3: CASSPKRGGAETQYF

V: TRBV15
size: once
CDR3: CATSRVPGNTIYF

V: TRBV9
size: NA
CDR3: CASSPILDTQYF

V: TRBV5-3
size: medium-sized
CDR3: CARSWRDRGNTIYF

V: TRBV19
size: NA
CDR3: CASSRPPGHTNEKLFF

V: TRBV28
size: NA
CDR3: CASTPPRGALHF

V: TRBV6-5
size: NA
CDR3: CASSYYSGAEGYTF

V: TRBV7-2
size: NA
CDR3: CASSFRRGEAKNIQYF

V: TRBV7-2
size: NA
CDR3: CASSQGLAEYNEQFF

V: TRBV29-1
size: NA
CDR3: CSVVRQGTEAFF

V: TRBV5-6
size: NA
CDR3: CASRLAGGPDTQYF

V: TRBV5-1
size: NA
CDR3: CASSRNTGGTEAFF

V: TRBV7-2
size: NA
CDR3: CASSLRRDTGELFF

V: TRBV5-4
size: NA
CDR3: CASSGEGDSTDTQYF

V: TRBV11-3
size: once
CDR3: CASSLELGLEQFF

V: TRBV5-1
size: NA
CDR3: CASSIPEAGANVLTF

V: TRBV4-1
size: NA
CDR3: CASSPWDRYYGYTF

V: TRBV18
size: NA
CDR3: CASSLPGFDTQYF

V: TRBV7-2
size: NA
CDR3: CASSLRREEKLFF

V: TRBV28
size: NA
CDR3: CASTGGFNEKLFF

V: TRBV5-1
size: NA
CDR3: CASSLAGGANYGYTF

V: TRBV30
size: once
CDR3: CAWGGPYNEQFF

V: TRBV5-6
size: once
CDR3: CASSSGGRHQPQHF

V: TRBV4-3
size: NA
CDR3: CASSQELTGSGYTF

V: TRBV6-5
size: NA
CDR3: CASSYGDQGANVLTF

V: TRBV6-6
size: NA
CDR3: CASTSQNIQYF

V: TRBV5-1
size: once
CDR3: CASSLVTVGVNTGELFF

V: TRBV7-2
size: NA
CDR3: CASSYVGAYNSPLHF

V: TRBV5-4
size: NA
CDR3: CASSLRARNEQFF

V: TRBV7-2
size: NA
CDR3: CASSLIRTEKLFF

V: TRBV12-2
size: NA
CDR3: CASRLARVLQETQYF

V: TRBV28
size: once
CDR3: CASSQSLYGYGYTF

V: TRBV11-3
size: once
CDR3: CASSPLGQRTTYEQYF

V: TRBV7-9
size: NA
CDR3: CATQTSGVTYEQYF

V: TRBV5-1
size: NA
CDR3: CASSGRDRGLLNTEAFF

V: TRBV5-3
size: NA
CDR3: CARSFERREGPWRAAYEQYF

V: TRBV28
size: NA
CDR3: CASSSSSAGNQPQHF

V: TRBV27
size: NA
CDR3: CASSLSGGQGPYYGYTF

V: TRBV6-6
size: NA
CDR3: CASSLTDYEQYF

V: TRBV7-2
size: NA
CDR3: CASSLYHSTDTQYF

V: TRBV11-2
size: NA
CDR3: CASSLGPGLSSYEQYF

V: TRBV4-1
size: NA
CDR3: CASSPGQQAFF